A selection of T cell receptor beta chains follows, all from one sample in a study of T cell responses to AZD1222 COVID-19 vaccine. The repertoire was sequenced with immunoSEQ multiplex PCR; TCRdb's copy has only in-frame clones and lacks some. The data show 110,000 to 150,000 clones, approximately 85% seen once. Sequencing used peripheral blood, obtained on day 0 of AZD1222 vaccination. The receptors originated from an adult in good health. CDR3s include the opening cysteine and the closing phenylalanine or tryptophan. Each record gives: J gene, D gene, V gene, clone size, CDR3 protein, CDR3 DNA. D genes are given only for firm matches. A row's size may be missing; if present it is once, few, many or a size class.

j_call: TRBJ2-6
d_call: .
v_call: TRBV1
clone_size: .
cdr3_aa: CTSSQHTRPSICSGANVLTF
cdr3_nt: TGCACCAGCAGCCAACACACCAGGCCCAGTATCTGCTCTGGGGCCAACGTCCTGACTTTC

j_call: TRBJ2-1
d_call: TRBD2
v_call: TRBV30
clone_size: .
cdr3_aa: CAWSETSGGQFF
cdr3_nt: TGTGCCTGGAGTGAAACTAGCGGGGGGCAGTTCTTC

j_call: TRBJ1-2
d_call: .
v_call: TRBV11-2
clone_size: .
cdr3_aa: CASSLVVGNYGYTF
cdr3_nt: TGTGCCAGCAGCTTAGTGGTGGGGAACTATGGCTACACCTTC

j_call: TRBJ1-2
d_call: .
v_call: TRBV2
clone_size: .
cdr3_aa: CASSEPPLSYGYTF
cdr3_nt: TGTGCCAGCAGTGAACCCCCTTTATCCTATGGCTACACCTTC

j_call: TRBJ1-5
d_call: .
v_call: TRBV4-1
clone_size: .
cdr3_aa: CASSQGIVSDSSNQPQHF
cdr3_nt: TGCGCCAGCAGCCAAGGTATTGTGTCGGACAGTAGCAATCAGCCCCAGCATTTT

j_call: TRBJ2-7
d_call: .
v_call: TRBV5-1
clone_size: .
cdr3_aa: CASSARPAGGEQYF
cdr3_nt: TGCGCCAGCAGTGCCCGACCCGCCGGAGGGGAGCAGTACTTC

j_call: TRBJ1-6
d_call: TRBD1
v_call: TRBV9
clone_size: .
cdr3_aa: CASSVAGQNNSPLHF
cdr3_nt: TGTGCCAGCAGCGTAGCGGGACAGAATAATTCACCCCTCCACTTT

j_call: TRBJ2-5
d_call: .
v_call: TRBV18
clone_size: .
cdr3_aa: CASSFSGGKETQYF
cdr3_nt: TGTGCCAGCTCTTTTAGCGGTGGAAAAGAGACCCAGTACTTC

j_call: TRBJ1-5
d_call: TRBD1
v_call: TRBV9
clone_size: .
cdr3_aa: CASSVAGDRGVNQPQHF
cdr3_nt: TGTGCCAGCAGCGTAGCAGGGGACAGGGGGGTCAATCAGCCCCAGCATTTT

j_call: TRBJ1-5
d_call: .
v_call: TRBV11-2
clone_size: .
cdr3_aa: CASSLDEYSNQPQHF
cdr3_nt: TGTGCCAGCAGCTTAGATGAGTATAGCAATCAGCCCCAGCATTTT

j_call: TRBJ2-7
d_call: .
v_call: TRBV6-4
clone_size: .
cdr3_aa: CASSVSDTLREQYF
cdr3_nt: TGTGCCAGCAGTGTGTCCGACACCCTTCGCGAGCAGTACTTC

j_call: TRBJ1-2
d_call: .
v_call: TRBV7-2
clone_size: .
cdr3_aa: CASSPDSPGSYTF
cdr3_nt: TGTGCCAGCAGCCCGGACTCCCCTGGGAGCTACACCTTC

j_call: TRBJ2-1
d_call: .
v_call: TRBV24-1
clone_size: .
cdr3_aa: CATSDFKGPVRDEQFF
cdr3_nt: TGTGCCACCAGTGATTTTAAGGGCCCGGTGAGGGATGAGCAGTTCTTC

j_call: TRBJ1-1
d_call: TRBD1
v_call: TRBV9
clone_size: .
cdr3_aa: CASSVVGGGYTEAFF
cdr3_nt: TGTGCCAGCAGCGTAGTAGGGGGCGGGTACACTGAAGCTTTCTTT

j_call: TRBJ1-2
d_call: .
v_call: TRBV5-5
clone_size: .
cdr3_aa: CASSLGTSVYGYTF
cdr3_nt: TGTGCCAGCAGCTTAGGGACATCGGTCTATGGCTACACCTTC

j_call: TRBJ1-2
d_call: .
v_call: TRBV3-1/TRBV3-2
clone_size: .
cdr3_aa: CASSQPAPGTYGYTF
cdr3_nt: TGTGCCAGCAGCCAACCGGCCCCGGGTACCTATGGCTACACCTTC

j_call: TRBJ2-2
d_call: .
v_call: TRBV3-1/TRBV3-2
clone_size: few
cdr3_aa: CASSQGTGELFF
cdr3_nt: TGTGCCAGCAGCCAGGGAACCGGGGAGCTGTTTTTT

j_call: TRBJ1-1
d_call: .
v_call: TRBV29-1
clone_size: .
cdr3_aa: CSVSGSLENTEAFF
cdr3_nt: TGCAGCGTGAGCGGCAGTTTAGAGAACACTGAAGCTTTCTTT

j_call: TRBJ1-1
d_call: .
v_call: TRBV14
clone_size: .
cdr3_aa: CASSRRAAGGSTEAFF
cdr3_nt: TGTGCCAGCAGCCGCCGAGCTGCGGGGGGGTCCACTGAAGCTTTCTTT

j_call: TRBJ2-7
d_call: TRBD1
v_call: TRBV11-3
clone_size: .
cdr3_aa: CASSLVGRGLRKQYF
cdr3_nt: TGTGCCAGCAGCTTAGTGGGCAGGGGGCTTAGAAAGCAGTACTTC

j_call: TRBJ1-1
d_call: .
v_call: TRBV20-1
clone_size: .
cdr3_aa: CSASVPVMNTEAFF
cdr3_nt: TGCAGTGCTAGTGTTCCAGTAATGAACACTGAAGCTTTCTTT

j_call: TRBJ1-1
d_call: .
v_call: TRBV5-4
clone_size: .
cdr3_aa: CASSFDNTEAFF
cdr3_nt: TGTGCCAGCAGCTTCGATAACACTGAAGCTTTCTTT

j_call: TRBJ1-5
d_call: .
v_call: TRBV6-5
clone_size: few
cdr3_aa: CASSTDRYNQPQHF
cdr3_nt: TGTGCCAGCAGTACGGACAGATACAATCAGCCCCAGCATTTT

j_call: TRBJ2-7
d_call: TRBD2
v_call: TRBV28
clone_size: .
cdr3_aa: CAAGLAGSSYEQYF
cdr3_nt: TGTGCCGCGGGACTAGCGGGGAGCTCCTACGAGCAGTACTTC

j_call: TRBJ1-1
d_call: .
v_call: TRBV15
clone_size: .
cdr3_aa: CATSGENTEAFF
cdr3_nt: TGTGCCACCAGCGGGGAGAACACTGAAGCTTTCTTT

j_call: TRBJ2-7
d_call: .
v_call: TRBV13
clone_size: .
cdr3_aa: CASSLAGKDYEQYF
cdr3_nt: TGTGCCAGCAGCTTAGCAGGGAAGGACTACGAGCAGTACTTC

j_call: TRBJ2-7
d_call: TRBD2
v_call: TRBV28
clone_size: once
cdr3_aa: CASGSGTTVYEQYF
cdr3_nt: TGTGCCAGCGGCTCCGGGACTACCGTCTACGAGCAGTACTTC

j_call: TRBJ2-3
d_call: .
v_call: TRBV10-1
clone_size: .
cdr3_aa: CASSDPGDGDTQYF
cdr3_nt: TGCGCCAGCAGTGACCCCGGCGATGGGGATACGCAGTATTTT

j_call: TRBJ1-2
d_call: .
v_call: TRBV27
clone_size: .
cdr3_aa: CASGEQPFGGYTF
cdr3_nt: TGTGCCAGCGGGGAACAGCCCTTCGGTGGCTACACCTTC

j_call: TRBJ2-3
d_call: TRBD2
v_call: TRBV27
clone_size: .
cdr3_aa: CASSPLRGRLGDTQYF
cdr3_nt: TGTGCCAGCAGTCCCCTCCGCGGGAGACTTGGTGATACGCAGTATTTT

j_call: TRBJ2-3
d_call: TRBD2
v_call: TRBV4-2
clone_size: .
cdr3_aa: CASSQVGLAGEDTQYF
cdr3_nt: TGTGCCAGCAGCCAAGTGGGACTAGCGGGGGAAGATACGCAGTATTTT

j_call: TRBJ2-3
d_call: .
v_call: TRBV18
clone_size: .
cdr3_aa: CASSQRQHEGDTQYF
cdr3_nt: TGTGCCAGCTCACAAAGGCAGCACGAAGGAGATACGCAGTATTTT

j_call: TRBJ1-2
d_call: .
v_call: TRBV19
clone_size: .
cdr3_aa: CASSSPADTNNYGYTF
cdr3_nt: TGTGCCAGTAGTTCCCCCGCGGACACGAATAACTATGGCTACACCTTC

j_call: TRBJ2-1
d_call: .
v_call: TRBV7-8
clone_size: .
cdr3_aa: CASGRSSEFF
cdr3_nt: TGTGCCAGTGGACGTTCTAGCGAATTCTTC

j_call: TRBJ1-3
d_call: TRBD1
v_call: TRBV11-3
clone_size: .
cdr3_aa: CASSLQGAAGNTIYF
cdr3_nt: TGTGCCAGCAGTTTACAGGGGGCGGCTGGAAACACCATATATTTT

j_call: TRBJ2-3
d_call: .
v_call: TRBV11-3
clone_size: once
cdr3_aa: CASSLGGAAQADTQYF
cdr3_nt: TGTGCCAGCAGCCTTGGGGGGGCCGCGCAGGCAGATACGCAGTATTTT

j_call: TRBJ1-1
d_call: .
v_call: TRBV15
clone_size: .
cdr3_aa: CATSRGVNTEAFF
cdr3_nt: TGTGCCACCAGCAGAGGGGTGAACACTGAAGCTTTCTTT

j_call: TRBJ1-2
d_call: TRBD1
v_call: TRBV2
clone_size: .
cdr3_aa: CATSPGTGGNYGYTF
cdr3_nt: TGTGCCACTTCCCCCGGGACAGGGGGGAACTATGGCTACACCTTC

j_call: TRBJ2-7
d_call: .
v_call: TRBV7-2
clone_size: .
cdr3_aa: CASSLGPGDEQYF
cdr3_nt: TGTGCCAGCAGCTTAGGACCGGGGGACGAGCAGTACTTC

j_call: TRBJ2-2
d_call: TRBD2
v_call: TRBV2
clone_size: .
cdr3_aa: CASTRLAGGSRTGELFF
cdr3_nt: TGTGCCAGCACGAGACTAGCGGGGGGTTCGCGCACCGGGGAGCTGTTTTTT

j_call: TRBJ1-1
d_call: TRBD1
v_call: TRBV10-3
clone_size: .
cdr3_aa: CAISESGQQNTEAFF
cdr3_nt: TGTGCCATCAGTGAGTCGGGACAGCAGAACACTGAAGCTTTCTTT

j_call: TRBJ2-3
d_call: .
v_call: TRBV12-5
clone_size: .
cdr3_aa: CASGSPADTQYF
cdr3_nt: TGTGCTAGTGGAAGCCCCGCAGATACGCAGTATTTT

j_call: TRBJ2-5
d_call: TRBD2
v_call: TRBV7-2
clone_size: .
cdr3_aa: CASSLYGLATETQYF
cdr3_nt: TGTGCCAGCAGCTTGTATGGACTAGCGACGGAGACCCAGTACTTC

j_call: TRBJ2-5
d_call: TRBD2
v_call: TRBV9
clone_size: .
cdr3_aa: CASSVGLQRGETQYF
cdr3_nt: TGTGCCAGCAGCGTAGGTCTCCAGCGGGGGGAGACCCAGTACTTC

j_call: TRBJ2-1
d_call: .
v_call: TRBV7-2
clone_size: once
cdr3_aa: CASSAGGSSYNEQFF
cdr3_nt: TGTGCCAGCAGCGCAGGTGGGAGCTCCTACAATGAGCAGTTCTTC